Below are 4 T cell receptor beta chains sequenced from a single sample in a study of T cells expressing NK-cell markers (dated by TCRdb to about 2020). Libraries were prepared through 5' RACE. TCRdb lists the instrument as Illumina HiSeq 2000. After reprocessing by TCRdb, each CDR3 protein sequence is one entry, and no DNA is given. The sample table on file contains some 120,000 distinct CDR3 sequences. The ten largest clones take up approximately 17% of the sample. The sequenced sample was blood T cells: a sorted CD56 or NKG2C T cell subset, CD4+ or CD8+ T cells, or bulk PBMC T cells (not recorded which). These receptors were taken from a woman aged 18-70 years in good health.

The CDR3 region is CASSPLTGFNYGYTF. This chain connects TRBV27 to TRBJ1-2; TCRdb designates TRBD1, a call that cannot be tested without DNA. Germline loops: CDR1 MNHEY, CDR2 SMNVEV (reference sequence). The CDR3 has 15 amino acids.

J is TRBJ2-1 and V is TRBV27; TCRdb's D call, TRBD2, is unchecked because there is no DNA. This CDR3 spans 13 amino acids. CDR1 is MNHEY and CDR2 is SMNVEV in the germline V gene (reference sequence). CDR3 sequence reads: CASTTGLGPEQFF.

V is TRBV20-1 and J is TRBJ2-1. There are 14 residues in the CDR3. CDR1 is DFQATT and CDR2 is SNEGSKA in the germline V gene (reference sequence). The CDR3 spells CSARDLDTYNEQFF.

CDR3 in amino acids: CASMTSGRAGNEQFF. The chain is built from TRBV19 and TRBJ2-1; TCRdb indicates TRBD2, and absent DNA this call remains unverified. CDR1 and CDR2 from the germline V gene are LNHDA and SQIVND (reference sequence). This CDR3 region has 15 residues.